This section outlines one T cell receptor beta chain sequence together with its context. This sample was included in a study of blood T cell repertoires in COVID-19. Overall study context: T cells, B-cell-depleted T cells, or PBMCs provided the cDNA or gDNA that served as material.

Some clones are missing from TCRdb's copy, which holds only in-frame ones; the method was immunoSEQ multiplex PCR. In the table there are about 160,000 clones, 81% of which are singletons. The CDR3 sequence is 17 residues long. Sequencing was carried out using peripheral blood. The receptor's source is a human donor in a cohort sampled during active COVID-19. The V call is TRBV21-1, the J call TRBJ1-1. TRBV21-1 is given as a pseudogene. CDR3 bases: TGTGCCAGCAGCAAAGCGCTTACGGCCGAGGTGAACACTGAAGCTTTCTTT. This gives the protein CASSKALTAEVNTEAFF.